The rows below give T cell receptor beta chains drawn from one sample of a study of post-analysis software for immune sequencing data. TCRdb used MiXCR to reprocess the PCR reads, holding one entry per CDR3 protein. The profile covers 650,000 to 850,000 distinct CDR3 sequences, with under 60% appearing a single time and 4.9% taken by the ten largest. Sequenced: blood. The receptors here all came from a girl aged 5 to 17 with multiple sclerosis. Both conserved end residues are part of each CDR3. D genes are given only for firm matches. The size field is filled for only some rows; it gives once, few, many or a size class.

length: 11; V: TRBV7-2; D: NA; size: NA; J: TRBJ2-3; DNA: TGTGCCAGCAGGGAGAGGTATACGCAGTATTTT; CDR3: CASRERYTQYF
length: 16; V: TRBV2; D: NA; size: few; J: TRBJ2-1; DNA: TGTGCCAGCAGTGAACAAGGGGACATGTTTTGGGATGAGCAGTTCTTC; CDR3: CASSEQGDMFWDEQFF
length: 12; V: TRBV12-3/TRBV12-4; D: TRBD2; size: few; J: TRBJ2-7; DNA: TGTGCCAGCGGGGAGGGCCCCTACGAGCAGTACTTC; CDR3: CASGEGPYEQYF
length: 13; V: TRBV7-9; D: NA; size: NA; J: TRBJ2-1; DNA: TGTGCCAGCAGCGGGAGGGGGTCGGATGAGCAGTTCTTC; CDR3: CASSGRGSDEQFF
length: 12; V: TRBV28; D: TRBD2; size: few; J: TRBJ2-5; DNA: TGTGCGGTAACTAGCGGGAGTGAGACCCAGTACTTC; CDR3: CAVTSGSETQYF
length: 15; V: TRBV29-1; D: TRBD2; size: NA; J: TRBJ2-7; DNA: TGCAGCGTTAGGAAGGTGGGACTAGCGGGCGGCGAGCAGTACTTC; CDR3: CSVRKVGLAGGEQYF
length: 17; V: TRBV6-1; D: NA; size: NA; J: TRBJ2-1; DNA: TGTGCCAGCAGTCGCACGAGACAATTGATGTCCTACAATGAGCAGTTCTTC; CDR3: CASSRTRQLMSYNEQFF
length: 14; V: TRBV28; D: TRBD2; size: NA; J: TRBJ2-1; DNA: TGTGCCAGCACCGTGACTAGCGGGAGAAATGAGCAGTTCTTC; CDR3: CASTVTSGRNEQFF
length: 17; V: TRBV20-1; D: TRBD1; size: NA; J: TRBJ1-5; DNA: TGCAGTGCTAGCATTCCCGGGACAGGGAGGAGCAATCAGCCCCAGCATTTT; CDR3: CSASIPGTGRSNQPQHF
length: 15; V: TRBV14; D: NA; size: NA; J: TRBJ1-2; DNA: TGTGCCAGCAGCCAAGAAGTCAGAGGAAACTATGGCTACACCTTC; CDR3: CASSQEVRGNYGYTF
length: 12; V: TRBV20-1; D: NA; size: NA; J: TRBJ2-5; DNA: TGCTCTGGACTTTCTTGGGACGGGACCCAGTACTTC; CDR3: CSGLSWDGTQYF
length: 14; V: TRBV7-2; D: TRBD2; size: NA; J: TRBJ2-7; DNA: TGTGCCAGCAGCCGGGCGGGAGAGACCTACGAGCAGTACTTC; CDR3: CASSRAGETYEQYF
length: 15; V: TRBV5-1; D: NA; size: few; J: TRBJ2-3; DNA: TGCGCCAGCAGCGGAGGACTCGGAGGGACAGATACGCAGTATTTT; CDR3: CASSGGLGGTDTQYF
length: 16; V: TRBV3-1; D: TRBD2; size: NA; J: TRBJ2-2; DNA: TGTGCCAGCAGCCAATTAGCGGGGGAGAACACCGGGGAGCTGTTTTTT; CDR3: CASSQLAGENTGELFF
length: 12; V: TRBV7-2; D: TRBD2; size: NA; J: TRBJ2-3; DNA: TGTGCCAGCAGCGGGAGGGTAGCTACGCAGTATTTT; CDR3: CASSGRVATQYF
length: 15; V: TRBV5-1; D: TRBD2; size: few; J: TRBJ2-7; DNA: TGCGCCAGCAGCTTGGGGCTAGCGGACCCTACGCAGCAGTACTTC; CDR3: CASSLGLADPTQQYF
length: 13; V: TRBV6-1; D: NA; size: few; J: TRBJ2-1; DNA: TGTGCCAGCAGGACGGGGCGAAACAATGAGCAGTTCTTC; CDR3: CASRTGRNNEQFF
length: 14; V: TRBV20-1; D: NA; size: NA; J: TRBJ2-5; DNA: TGCAGTGCTAGACCCGGAGGTACTCGAGAGACCCAGTACTTC; CDR3: CSARPGGTRETQYF
length: 17; V: TRBV29-1; D: TRBD2; size: NA; J: TRBJ2-1; DNA: TGCAGCGTTGAATTGATACTGACTAGCGGGAGCTACAATGAGCAGTTCTTC; CDR3: CSVELILTSGSYNEQFF
length: 13; V: TRBV27; D: TRBD2; size: NA; J: TRBJ2-7; DNA: TGTGCCAGCAGTTTCCGGCGGGGGAACGAGCAGTACTTC; CDR3: CASSFRRGNEQYF
length: 16; V: TRBV5-8; D: NA; size: NA; J: TRBJ2-2; DNA: TGTGCCAGCAGCTTGCTAGGGGGAACGAACACCGGGGAGCTGTTTTTT; CDR3: CASSLLGGTNTGELFF
length: 15; V: TRBV6-6; D: TRBD2; size: NA; J: TRBJ2-7; DNA: TGTGCCAGCAGTTACGGGGAGCGGGGCTCCTACGAGCAGTACTTC; CDR3: CASSYGERGSYEQYF
length: 17; V: TRBV7-3; D: TRBD1; size: few; J: TRBJ2-1; DNA: TGTGCCAGCAGCTTAAGAGGGACAGGGGTTTCCTACAATGAGCAGTTCTTC; CDR3: CASSLRGTGVSYNEQFF
length: 17; V: TRBV2; D: NA; size: NA; J: TRBJ2-1; DNA: TGTGCCAGCAGTGAACCTGGGACGAGCGGTTCCTACAATGAGCAGTTCTTC; CDR3: CASSEPGTSGSYNEQFF
length: 12; V: TRBV29-1; D: NA; size: NA; J: TRBJ2-5; DNA: TGCAGCGTCCTACAGGATCAAGAGACCCAGTACTTC; CDR3: CSVLQDQETQYF